One sample yielded the 15 T cell receptor beta chains listed below, sequenced in a study of CD8 T cells in ankylosing spondylitis. TCRdb independently ran MiXCR on the 5' RACE reads; one entry per CDR3 protein. The table has under 15,000 distinct CDR3 sequences, about 2.7% seen once. The sequencing input was blood, either unsorted or a sorted T cell fraction (not recorded which). The receptors derive from a male donor with ankylosing spondylitis or in good health (not recorded which).

This clonotype was seen ten or more times. The chain is built from TRBV9 and TRBJ2-1; D is uncertain. Germline V lookup: CDR1 SGDLS, CDR2 YYNGEE. There are 15 residues in the CDR3. V lost 0 bases to trimming and J lost 3 bases, with 10 bases between them. In nucleotides, the CDR3 is TGTGCCAGCAGCGTAGAAGCCAGTGTCTACAATGAGCAGTTCTTC. Its translation: CASSVEASVYNEQFF.

This clonotype is labeled medium-sized. The genes are TRBV9 and TRBJ2-1, with 7 bases that match TRBD1. The CDR3 covers 14 residues. V was pared by 3 bases and J by 4 bases, with 4 bases of the junction left unmatched. The germline V gene has CDR1 SGDLS and CDR2 YYNGEE. The chain's CDR3 is CASSEGQTYNEQFF. In DNA, the CDR3 is TGTGCCAGCAGCGAGGGACAGACGTACAATGAGCAGTTCTTC.

This clonotype was counted at least ten times. One junction end disagrees with the germline gene, perhaps due to a read error. The chain employs TRBV9 and TRBJ2-3, with 7 bases aligning to TRBD1. The CDR3 loop spans 15 amino acids. CDR1 and CDR2 from the germline V gene are SGDLS and YYNGEE. CDR3 region: CASSAQDRATDTHYF. The CDR3 DNA sequence: TGTGCCAGCAGCGCTCAAGACAGGGCGACAGATACGCATTATTTT.

In this sample, this clonotype turned up many times. A single base separates this from a much larger clone, so it may be a read error. The chain couples TRBV9 to TRBJ2-5; D unresolved. CDR1 is SGDLS, CDR2 YYNGEE, per germline. Trimming took off 0 bases at V and 5 bases at J, with 2 bases between the two ends. CDR3 length equals 11 residues. The CDR3 nucleotides read TGTGCCAGCAGCGTAGCGGAGACCCAGTACTTC. Its translation is CASSVAETQYF.

This clonotype has at least ten counts. The chain couples TRBV9 to TRBJ1-1; possible D gene TRBD1, 6 bases. Trimming shortened V by 0 bases and J by 8 bases, and 17 bases separated the two germline ends. There are 15 residues in the CDR3. The germline V gene has CDR1 SGDLS and CDR2 YYNGEE. This CDR3 reads CASSVEVQGRSEAFF. DNA for the CDR3: TGTGCCAGCAGCGTAGAGGTACAGGGAAGGTCCGAAGCTTTCTTT.

The sample holds many counts of this clonotype. The chain is built from TRBV9 and TRBJ2-2; D could derive from TRBD1 or TRBD2 (5 bases each). From germline, CDR1 is SGDLS and CDR2 YYNGEE. The CDR3 loop spans 16 amino acids. V was pared by 4 bases and J by 2 bases, with 15 bases between. CDR3 residues: CASSRTGTANTGELFF. CDR3 sequence (DNA): TGTGCCAGCAGCAGAACCGGGACGGCCAACACCGGGGAGCTGTTTTTT.

This clonotype was seen repeatedly, ten times or more. The chain links TRBV9 to TRBJ2-3; 13 nucleotides match TRBD2. The CDR3 covers 22 residues. Looked up from germline, CDR1 is SGDLS and CDR2 is YYNGEE. With 1 base clipped from V and 0 bases from J, the junction kept 17 bases outside the gene matches. The CDR3 nucleotides are TGTGCCAGCAGCGTACCCCATAATCGGACTAGCGGGGGCTCCCTCAGCACAGATACGCAGTATTTT. This codes for CASSVPHNRTSGGSLSTDTQYF.

This clonotype came up many times. This chain joins TRBV9 and TRBJ1-2, with unresolved D. Germline-derived CDR1 and CDR2 are SGDLS and YYNGEE. This CDR3 contains 13 residues. V lost 2 bases to trimming and J lost 7 bases, with 12 bases between them. CDR3 protein: CASSVNGVGGYTF. CDR3 nucleotides: TGTGCCAGCAGCGTTAATGGGGTCGGTGGCTACACCTTC.

At least ten counts were recorded for this clonotype. The chain has TRBV9 and TRBJ2-2, with TRBD2 matching 10 bases. The CDR3 consists of 18 residues. CDR1 and CDR2 from the germline V gene are SGDLS and YYNGEE. V lost 4 bases to trimming and J lost 0 bases; unmatched junction nucleotides: 9. The CDR3 protein is CASSHYIAGGSNTGELFF. CDR3 bases: TGTGCCAGCAGCCATTATATAGCGGGGGGTTCGAACACCGGGGAGCTGTTTTTT.

This clonotype was recorded many times. The chain carries TRBV9 and TRBJ2-3, with a weak D call TRBD2 (5 bases). Trimming took off 0 bases at V and 3 bases at J, with 11 bases between the two ends. Germline CDR1 and CDR2: SGDLS and YYNGEE. This CDR3 contains 15 residues. CDR3 amino acids: CASSVGGSLTDTQYF. CDR3 DNA sequence: TGTGCCAGCAGCGTAGGCGGGTCCCTTACAGATACGCAGTATTTT.

This clonotype occurred many times. The CDR3 sequence is CASSVGVGTYNEQFF. The CDR3 nucleotides read TGTGCCAGCAGCGTGGGGGTGGGAACCTACAATGAGCAGTTCTTC. The rearrangement joins TRBV9 to TRBJ2-1; D may correspond to TRBD1 or TRBD2 (5 bases each). The CDR3 contains 15 residues. Germline V gives CDR1 SGDLS, CDR2 YYNGEE. V was cut by 2 bases and J by 2 bases, with 11 bases left in between.

The table lists this clonotype with many counts. The chain carries TRBV9 and TRBJ2-3; 9 bases align to TRBD2. V lost 2 bases, J lost 6 bases, and 7 bases stayed unmatched. This CDR3 is 15 amino acids long. Per germline, CDR1 SGDLS and CDR2 YYNGEE. CDR3 amino acids: CASSVGGGAWDTQYF. As DNA, the CDR3 is TGTGCCAGCAGCGTCGGCGGGGGGGCTTGGGATACGCAGTATTTT.

This clonotype was seen ten or more times. The chain is built from TRBV9 and TRBJ1-2; D ambiguous. The CDR3 is 14 residues long. Per the germline V gene, CDR1 is SGDLS and CDR2 is YYNGEE. The V end was cut by 3 bases, the J end by 1 base, with 10 bases between. The CDR3 coding sequence is TGTGCCAGCAGCGCGTCGACTGGTAACTATGGCTACACCTTC. This sequence encodes CASSASTGNYGYTF.

This clonotype was seen repeatedly, ten times or more. CDR3 DNA sequence: TGTGCCAGCAGCGTAGGGGCCCGGGGGACTGAAGCTTTCTTT. Its translation is CASSVGARGTEAFF. This chain connects TRBV9 to TRBJ1-1, with TRBD1 as a possible D gene (5 bases). Trimming pared 0 bases from V and 5 bases from J, leaving 11 bases between. The germline V gene has CDR1 SGDLS and CDR2 YYNGEE. The CDR3 is 14 amino acids. The full variable domain, its missing parts supplied by reference TRBV9 and TRBJ1-1, is DSGVTQTPKHLITATGQRVTLRCSPRSGDLSVYWYQQSLDQGLQFLIQYYNGEERAKGNILERFSAQQFPDLHSELNLSSLELGDSALYFCASSVGARGTEAFFGQGTRLTVV.

In its sample, this clonotype was seen many times. The gene calls are TRBV9 and TRBJ2-7; 7 bases map to TRBD1. The CDR3 is made up of 15 amino acids. The J segment lost 3 bases and the V segment lost 4 bases, leaving 10 bases of the junction unmatched. The germline V gene has CDR1 SGDLS and CDR2 YYNGEE. The CDR3 protein is CASSLRDSTVYEQYF. DNA for the CDR3: TGTGCCAGCAGCCTACGGGACAGCACCGTCTACGAGCAGTACTTC.